This note documents a single T cell receptor (beta chain) sequence. These data originate in a study of technical replicates of blood from a handful of donors. Clones were read by immunoSEQ multiplex PCR, and TCRdb kept only the in-frame ones, dropping some. The sample lists 55,000 to 80,000 clones, roughly 97% occurring once. The V gene lost 4 bases and the J gene lost 2 bases, with 24 bases spanning the gap. Germline loops: CDR1 KGHSY, CDR2 FQNENV. The CDR3 is 19 amino acids. This TCR came from a human donor in good health. Sample: T cells isolated from PBMCs. J is TRBJ1-5 and V is TRBV16; tentative D call: TRBD1 (5 bases). CDR3 in amino acids: CASSPFKATGVLGNQPQHF. In DNA, the CDR3 is TGTGCCAGCAGCCCTTTCAAAGCAACGGGGGTCCTTGGCAATCAGCCCCAGCATTTT.